Sequencing of this TCR beta chain was carried out in a study of blood T cell repertoires in COVID-19. Study details: Whether acute or convalescent, the COVID-19 samples came from the United States, Italy and Spain.

Per the study methods: Reference gene primer amplification in the assay estimated nucleated cell counts. Assay: immunoSEQ multiplex PCR; the TCRdb copy retains only in-frame clones and omits some. V, J and clone size are those of that table, while D and trimming were read from the DNA. The sample has 100,000 to 150,000 clones; approximately 81% are singletons. Looked up from germline, CDR1 is SQVTM and CDR2 is ANQGSEA. The V and J ends lost 8 bases and 6 bases respectively, with 15 bases between them. The CDR3 runs 12 residues. V is TRBV29-1 and J is TRBJ2-3; TRBD2 is a possible D gene (7 bases). The TCR was taken from a woman between 45 and 65 years old with acute or convalescent COVID-19. Sequences were obtained from peripheral blood. DNA for the CDR3: TGCAGCTTACCGGGGGGCCCGGATACGCAGTATTTT. Its translation is CSLPGGPDTQYF.